Sequencing of this TCR beta chain was carried out in a study of long-term antiretroviral therapy in people with HIV (dated by TCRdb to 2022 to 2024). For the study in its entirety: The earliest samples were collected about a decade before the 2015 WHO recommendation for immediate ART, when ART was typically delayed until CD4 counts fell. A retrospective serial study tested whether changes in peripheral blood TRB repertoire composition and diversity were associated with ART initiation and durable HIV suppression. A total of about 180 cryopreserved PBMC samples were contributed to the cohort by 30 adults with confirmed HIV infection, with samples collected serially over a mean of about 6 years (range 1-12). About 40% of the 30 participants with HIV were female. Test extractions of a monoclonal T-cell line alongside some 36 polyclonal samples showed no cross-contamination during QIAcube processing.

Broader findings and caveats from the paper: Limited PBMC availability meant only the TCR beta chain was sequenced, without alpha chain pairing. No data were available on ART adherence, viral resistance or therapy changes, limiting inferences about post-ART repertoire changes. The samples span the years 2004 to 2017, and the ART regimens used may be less effective than current regimens. Because pre-ART samples had limited cell numbers, profiling was done on unsorted PBMC rather than on sorted CD4+ and CD8+ T cells. At every time point, the repertoire was dominated by expanded TRB clones first identified before ART initiation, although this dominance fluctuated and, in many PLHIV, declined after ART. Compared with controls, HIV repertoires had narrower CDR3 length ranges, and the network structure pointed to an antigen-experienced repertoire that shifted only slightly toward naive after ART. A significant increase in TRB diversity was found to be associated with ART initiation, although TRB diversity was observed to remain significantly below that of transplant donor controls even after long-term ART.

Based on the germline V gene, the CDR1 and CDR2 sequences are LGHNA and YSLEER. Inclusive of the bounding cysteine and phenylalanine, the CDR3 is 15 residues long. This entry keeps only the CDR3 DNA: 45 bases, framed from base 1. V drops 1 base and J drops 5 bases, leaving 11 bases in between. This clone appeared once. Its antigen is unknown. There are no base qualities to consult, and no much larger clone falls within one base. The immunoSEQ hsTCRB v3.0 assay was used at survey level resolution for TRB variable region sequencing. TRB sequencing targeted a depth of about 35,000-50,000 T-cell genomes per sample. TRB libraries were pooled and sequenced on an Illumina MiSeq using a v3 150-cycle kit. Turning to the authors' computational methods: Analysis of repertoires was carried out in R inside a reproducible Nextflow workflow spanning QC, data transformation and analysis. Custom analyses were implemented in LymphoSeq2, an R package for AIRR-Seq data exploration. A few samples yielding fewer than 5000 total TRB sequences were excluded, leaving 188 analyzed HIV repertoires. Among the approximately 180 retained HIV repertoires, around 60 were collected before ART initiation and some 130 were collected after ART initiation. Repertoires were downsampled to 5000 TRB nucleotide sequences, with summary statistics averaged over 100 downsampling iterations. The analysis kept only TRB sequences whose CDR3 regions were at least seven amino acids long. Diversity was measured with a Shannon entropy-derived clonality score and the Gini coefficient. In the repertoire networks, any two of the top 5000 CDR3 amino acid sequences were connected whenever the two sequences differed by an edit distance of one. For TRB CDR3 amino acid sequences, antigen specificity groups and MHC restriction were predicted with GLIPH2. CDR3 amino acid sequences were matched against VDJdb and McPAS-TCR to flag known CMV, EBV, HIV or tissue antigen associations. Pre-ART, post-ART and control groups were compared with Wilcoxon signed-rank tests and Holm-Bonferroni correction. In TCRdb, the immuneACCESS table is reduced to in-frame sequences with V and J assigned. These tables do not hold every clone; where another copy was compared, an unresolved V gene accounts for under half, and the others remain unexplained. The D gene and trimming were derived from the DNA, and the V and J assignments and clone size from that table. The sample table records approximately 39,000 clones; around 85% of these occur just once. Of the sample, roughly 4.9% is held by the ten largest clones.

Participants were included only if at least one PBMC sample before ART initiation and at least two post-ART samples were available. Treatment was received in the United States of America by all participants with HIV. Before DNA extraction, cryopreserved samples of about 0.95-11 million PBMC were thawed and then washed. At the time of the earliest PBMC sample, participants with HIV were aged between roughly 20 and 54 years. PBMC samples were contributed by each participant from 1-4 timepoints before ART initiation and 2-8 timepoints after ART initiation, with a median of 7 samples. For every participant, serial HIV viral load, CD4+ T-cell count, ART history and demographic data were obtained. Genomic DNA was extracted from unsorted PBMC with a Qiagen kit on a QIAcube, processed in batches of 12 samples.

This sequence was found in a young man with HIV. Sample: unsorted PBMCs, taken 1.5 years after starting antiretroviral therapy. The sequence links TRBV4-3 to TRBJ1-4, with a weak D call of TRBD1 (5 bases match). The CDR3 protein: CASSQGPGRNEKLFF. In nucleotides, the sequence is TGCGCCAGCAGCCAAGGGCCAGGGAGGAATGAAAAACTGTTTTTT.